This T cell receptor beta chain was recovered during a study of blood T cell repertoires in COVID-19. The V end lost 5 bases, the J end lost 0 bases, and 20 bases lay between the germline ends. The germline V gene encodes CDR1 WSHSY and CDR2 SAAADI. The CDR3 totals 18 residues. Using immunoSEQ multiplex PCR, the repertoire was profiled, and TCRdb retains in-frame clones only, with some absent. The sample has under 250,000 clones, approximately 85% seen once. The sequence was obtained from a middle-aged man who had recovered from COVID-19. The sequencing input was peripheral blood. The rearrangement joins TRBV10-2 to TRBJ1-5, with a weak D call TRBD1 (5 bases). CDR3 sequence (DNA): TGCGCCAGCAGTTCATCAGGGCGGAGTTTCTATAGCAATCAGCCCCAGCATTTT. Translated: CASSSSGRSFYSNQPQHF.